This T cell receptor (beta chain) was recorded in a study of OX40 agonist ivuxolimab in advanced cancers. Overall study context: Mean age approximately 59 years, range about 23 to 80; approximately 83% male. Patients achieving partial responses numbered three: one hepatocellular carcinoma case and two cutaneous melanoma cases. General observations from the study: Researchers report that CD8+ T cells had, on average, more expanded clones than CD4+. At 0.1 to 3.0 mg/kg, clonal expansion of CD4+ and CD8+ blood T cells had occurred by week 6.

About this clone itself: No antigen is known for it.

Repertoires were generated with immunoSEQ multiplex PCR, while TCRdb's copy carries only in-frame clones and drops some. In the table there are approximately 70,000 clones, 75% to 95% of which are singletons. Looked up from germline, CDR1 is LNHDA and CDR2 is SQIVND (reference sequence). CDR3 length: 15 residues. The germline V and J ends were trimmed by 2 bases and 5 bases, with 15 bases remaining between them. The sequencing here drew on CD4+ or CD8+ T cells sorted from blood, taken in a trial of the OX40 agonist ivuxolimab. The origin of this receptor is an adult with an advanced solid tumor such as melanoma, head and neck, liver or kidney cancer. The chain has TRBV19 and TRBJ2-5; a weak D match, TRBD1 (6 bases). The CDR3 here is CASSIRRGAGETQYF. The DNA of the CDR3 is TGTGCCAGTAGTATACGCAGGGGCGCCGGGGAGACCCAGTACTTC. The whole variable domain, filled in from reference TRBV19 and TRBJ2-5, reads DGGITQSPKYLFRKEGQNVTLSCEQNLNHDAMYWYRQDPGQGLRLIYYSQIVNDFQKGDIAEGYSVSREKKESFPLTVTSAQKNPTAFYLCASSIRRGAGETQYFGPGTRLLVL.